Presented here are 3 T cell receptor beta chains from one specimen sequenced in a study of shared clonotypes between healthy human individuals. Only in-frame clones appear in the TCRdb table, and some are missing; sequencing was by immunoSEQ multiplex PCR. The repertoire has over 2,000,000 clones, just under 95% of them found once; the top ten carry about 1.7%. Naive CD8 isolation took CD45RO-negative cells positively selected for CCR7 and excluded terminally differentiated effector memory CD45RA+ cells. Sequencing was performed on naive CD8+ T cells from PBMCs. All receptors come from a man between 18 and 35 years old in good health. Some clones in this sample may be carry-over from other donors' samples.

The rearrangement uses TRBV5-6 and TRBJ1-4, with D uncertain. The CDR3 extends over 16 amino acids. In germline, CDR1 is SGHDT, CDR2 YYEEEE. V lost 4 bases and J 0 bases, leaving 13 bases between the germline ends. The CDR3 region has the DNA TGTGCCAGCAGCCCCAGCGGGCAGGCAACTAATGAAAAACTGTTTTTT. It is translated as CASSPSGQATNEKLFF. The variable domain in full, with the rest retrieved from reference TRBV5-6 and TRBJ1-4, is DAGVTQSPTHLIKTRGQQVTLRCSPKSGHDTVSWYQQALGQGPQFIFQYYEEEERQRGNFPDRFSGHQFPNYSSELNVNALLLGDSALYLCASSPSGQATNEKLFFGSGTQLSVL.

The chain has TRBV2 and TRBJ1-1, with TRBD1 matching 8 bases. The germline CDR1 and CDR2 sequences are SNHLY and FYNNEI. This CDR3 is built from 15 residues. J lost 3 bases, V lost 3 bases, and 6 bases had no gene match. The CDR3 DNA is TGTGCCAGCAGTGAGTACAGGGGGTTGGACACTGAAGCTTTCTTT. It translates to CASSEYRGLDTEAFF.

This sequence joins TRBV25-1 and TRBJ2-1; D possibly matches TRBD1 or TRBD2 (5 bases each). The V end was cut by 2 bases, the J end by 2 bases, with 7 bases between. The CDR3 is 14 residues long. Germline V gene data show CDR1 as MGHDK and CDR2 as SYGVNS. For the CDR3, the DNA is TGTGCCAGCAGTGAAGGGACGGCCTACAATGAGCAGTTCTTC. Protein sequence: CASSEGTAYNEQFF. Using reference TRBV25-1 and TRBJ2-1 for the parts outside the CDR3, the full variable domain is EADIYQTPRYLVIGTGKKITLECSQTMGHDKMYWYQQDPGMELHLIHYSYGVNSTEKGDLSSESTVSRIRTEHFPLTLESARPSHTSQYLCASSEGTAYNEQFFGPGTRLTVL.